A selection of T cell receptor beta chains follows, all from one sample in a study of cytomegalovirus exposure and HLA in healthy donors. Libraries were prepared by immunoSEQ multiplex PCR; TCRdb keeps only in-frame clonotypes and omits some of them. The data show 150,000 or so clones, around 78% seen once. The sample consisted of PBMCs. The receptors originated from a woman in her late teens or twenties in good health and CMV-seronegative. Both conserved end residues are part of each CDR3. D genes are given only for firm matches. The size of a clone is reported for some rows only, either as once, few or many, or as a class for expanded clones.

cdr3_aa	cdr3_nt	j_call	v_call	clone_size	d_call
CASRPGQGSGEQYF	TGTGCCAGCAGACCGGGACAGGGATCGGGGGAGCAGTACTTC	TRBJ2-7	TRBV7-3	.	TRBD1
CASGQSSYNSPLHF	TGTGCCAGCGGACAGAGCTCCTATAATTCACCCCTCCACTTT	TRBJ1-6	TRBV5-5	few	.
CASSLGFGRGPNTEAFF	TGTGCCAGCAGCTTGGGGTTTGGGCGGGGCCCGAACACTGAAGCTTTCTTT	TRBJ1-1	TRBV7-9	.	.
CASSQTGMSNQPQHF	TGTGCCAGCAGCCAAACAGGGATGAGCAATCAGCCCCAGCATTTT	TRBJ1-5	TRBV5-5	.	.
CASSLAPSGSYQETQYF	TGTGCCAGCAGCTTGGCGCCTAGCGGGTCGTACCAAGAGACCCAGTACTTC	TRBJ2-5	TRBV5-4	.	TRBD2
CASSLARHKNTEAFF	TGTGCCAGCAGCTTAGCGCGGCATAAGAACACTGAAGCTTTCTTT	TRBJ1-1	TRBV7-9	.	.
CAISDRGNNSPLHF	TGTGCCATCAGCGACAGGGGGAACAACTCACCCCTCCACTTT	TRBJ1-6	TRBV10-3	.	TRBD1
CASSRGRVNTEAFF	TGTGCCAGTAGTCGGGGGAGGGTGAACACTGAAGCTTTCTTT	TRBJ1-1	TRBV19	once	.
CASSLEGRGRSPLHF	TGTGCCAGCAGCTTGGAGGGCAGGGGAAGGTCACCCCTCCACTTT	TRBJ1-6	TRBV5-4	.	.
CASSVISANEKLFF	TGTGCCAGCAGTGTCATTAGCGCTAATGAAAAACTGTTTTTT	TRBJ1-4	TRBV2	.	.
CASSTRQGNHNSPLHF	TGTGCCAGCAGCACCCGACAGGGAAACCATAATTCACCCCTCCACTTT	TRBJ1-6	TRBV7-2	few	TRBD1
CASGAGSGNTIYF	TGTGCCAGCGGCGCCGGCTCTGGAAACACCATATATTTT	TRBJ1-3	TRBV9	few	.
CASSIADGALYNEQFF	TGTGCCAGCAGTATTGCGGATGGAGCGCTCTACAATGAGCAGTTCTTC	TRBJ2-1	TRBV28	.	.
CASSVDRGETQYF	TGTGCCAGCAGCGTTGACAGGGGGGAGACCCAGTACTTC	TRBJ2-5	TRBV11-1	.	TRBD1
CASSLTQGHSNQPQHF	TGTGCCAGCAGCTTAACTCAGGGGCATAGCAATCAGCCCCAGCATTTT	TRBJ1-5	TRBV7-8	.	.
CASSLVASLTDTQYF	TGCGCCAGCAGCTTGGTAGCATCCCTCACAGATACGCAGTATTTT	TRBJ2-3	TRBV5-1	.	.
CASRLRLAGAPYSYNEQFF	TGTGCAAGTCGCCTGCGACTAGCGGGGGCACCCTACTCCTACAATGAGCAGTTCTTC	TRBJ2-1	TRBV12-2	.	.
CSVGTSGYTDTQYF	TGCAGCGTTGGGACTAGCGGATACACAGATACGCAGTATTTT	TRBJ2-3	TRBV29-1	.	TRBD2
CASSQGAQGSRTEAFF	TGTGCCAGCTCACAGGGGGCGCAGGGGTCGAGGACTGAAGCTTTCTTT	TRBJ1-1	TRBV6-6	.	TRBD1
CASSLRAGDTGELFF	TGCGCCAGCAGCTTGAGGGCAGGGGACACCGGGGAGCTGTTTTTT	TRBJ2-2	TRBV5-1	.	.
CASSPRGGWYTEAFF	TGTGCCAGCAGTCCCCGGGGAGGGTGGTACACTGAAGCTTTCTTT	TRBJ1-1	TRBV28	.	.
CASSALGQGIGELFF	TGTGCCAGCAGCGCCTTAGGACAGGGCATCGGGGAGCTGTTTTTT	TRBJ2-2	TRBV9	.	TRBD1
CASSDTSAGYEEVQYF	TGTGCCAGCAGCGATACCTCAGCGGGGTATGAGGAGGTCCAGTACTTC	TRBJ2-5	TRBV7-2	few	TRBD2
CASSSDQRLQETQYF	TGTGCCAGCAGCTCCGACCAGCGGCTGCAAGAGACCCAGTACTTC	TRBJ2-5	TRBV13	.	.
CASSPGQNYGYTF	TGTGCCAGCAGCCCTGGACAGAACTATGGCTACACCTTC	TRBJ1-2	TRBV7-8	.	.
CASSLDQQSYEQYF	TGTGCCAGCAGCTTAGACCAACAGTCCTACGAGCAGTACTTC	TRBJ2-7	TRBV7-2	.	.
CASMERQAHNEKLFF	TGCGCCAGCATGGAACGACAGGCCCATAATGAAAAACTGTTTTTT	TRBJ1-4	TRBV10-2	.	.
CASSPPFSSGIWTEAFF	TGTGCCAGCTCACCACCATTCTCGTCAGGGATTTGGACTGAAGCTTTCTTT	TRBJ1-1	TRBV18	.	.
CASSVGQGKLNYGYTF	TGTGCCAGCAGTGTGGGACAGGGGAAATTAAACTATGGCTACACCTTC	TRBJ1-2	TRBV28	.	TRBD1
CASSSGKREIQETQYF	TGTGCCAGCAGCTCTGGGAAGCGGGAGATCCAAGAGACCCAGTACTTC	TRBJ2-5	TRBV11-2	.	TRBD2
CASSMVWARSNQPQHF	TGTGCCAGTAGTATGGTATGGGCTCGTAGCAATCAGCCCCAGCATTTT	TRBJ1-5	TRBV19	.	.
CASSLPRGGTEAFF	TGTGCCAGCAGTTTGCCCAGGGGAGGGACTGAAGCTTTCTTT	TRBJ1-1	TRBV28	few	.
CASSQVGAGTDTQYF	TGTGCCAGCAGCCAAGTCGGTGCGGGAACAGATACGCAGTATTTT	TRBJ2-3	TRBV14	.	.
CASSLIVNTEAFF	TGTGCCAGCAGCTTAATAGTGAACACTGAAGCTTTCTTT	TRBJ1-1	TRBV7-9	.	.
CASSYGTESTDTQYF	TGTGCCAGCAGTTACGGTACAGAAAGCACAGATACGCAGTATTTT	TRBJ2-3	TRBV6-6	.	.
CASSLCPQGSCSEQYF	TGTGCCAGCAGTTTATGCCCACAGGGGAGCTGCTCCGAGCAGTACTTC	TRBJ2-7	TRBV28	.	TRBD1
CASSDGTGYSPLHF	TGTGCCAGCAGTGACGGGACAGGGTATTCACCCCTCCACTTT	TRBJ1-6	TRBV6-4	.	TRBD1
CASSLEDRGNSPLHF	TGTGCCAGCAGCTTGGAGGACAGGGGTAATTCACCCCTCCACTTT	TRBJ1-6	TRBV5-4	.	TRBD1
CASSGQDSSYNEQFF	TGCGCCAGCTCCGGACAGGACTCATCCTACAATGAGCAGTTCTTC	TRBJ2-1	TRBV5-1	.	TRBD1
CASSVVTGTTQFTNTGELFF	TGTGCCAGCAGCGTAGTTACTGGAACTACTCAGTTTACGAACACCGGGGAGCTGTTTTTT	TRBJ2-2	TRBV9	once	.
CASISTGTDTQYF	TGTGCCAGCATTTCGACTGGCACAGATACGCAGTATTTT	TRBJ2-3	TRBV6-5	.	.
CASSIDRADQPQHF	TGTGCCAGCAGCATCGACAGGGCCGATCAGCCCCAGCATTTT	TRBJ1-5	TRBV27	.	TRBD1
CASSTDGGGTEAFF	TGTGCCAGCAGTACCGATGGGGGGGGCACTGAAGCTTTCTTT	TRBJ1-1	TRBV28	.	.
CASSYGSSYNSPLHF	TGTGCCAGCAGTTACGGCAGCTCCTATAATTCACCCCTCCACTTT	TRBJ1-6	TRBV6-5	.	.
CASSFRTSGVYNEQFF	TGTGCCAGCAGCTTTAGGACTAGCGGGGTCTACAATGAGCAGTTCTTC	TRBJ2-1	TRBV7-6	.	TRBD2